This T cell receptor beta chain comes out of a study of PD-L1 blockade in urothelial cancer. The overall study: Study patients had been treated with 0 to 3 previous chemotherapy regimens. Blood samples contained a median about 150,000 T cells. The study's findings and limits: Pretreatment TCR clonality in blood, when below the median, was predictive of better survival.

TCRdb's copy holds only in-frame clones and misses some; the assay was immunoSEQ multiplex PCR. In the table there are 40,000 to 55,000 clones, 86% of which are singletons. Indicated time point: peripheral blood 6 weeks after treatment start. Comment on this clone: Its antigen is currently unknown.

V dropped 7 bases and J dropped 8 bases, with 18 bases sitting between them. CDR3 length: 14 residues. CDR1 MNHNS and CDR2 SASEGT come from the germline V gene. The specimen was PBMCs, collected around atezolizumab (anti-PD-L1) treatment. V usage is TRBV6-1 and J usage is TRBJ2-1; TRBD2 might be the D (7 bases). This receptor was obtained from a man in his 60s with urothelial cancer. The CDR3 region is CASNRKGEGDEQFF. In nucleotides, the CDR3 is TGTGCCAGCAACCGAAAGGGGGAGGGGGATGAGCAGTTCTTC.